This is a list of T cell receptor beta chains from one sample in a study of blood T cells in healthy people across ages. TCRdb reanalysed the 5' RACE reads using MiXCR and keeps one entry per CDR3 protein. The data hold about a million distinct CDR3 sequences, with roughly 52% observed a single time. Sequencing was performed on blood. These receptors all stem from a man aged 25-45 years in good health. CDR3s include the opening cysteine and the closing phenylalanine or tryptophan. D genes are given only for firm matches. Only some rows state a clone size, as once, few, many or a class for expanded clones.

TRBJ2-7	TRBD2	TRBV7-9	18	-	TGTGCCAGCAGCTTAGTATTGGGACTAGCGGCCCTCTCCTACGAGCAGTACTTC	CASSLVLGLAALSYEQYF
TRBJ2-2	-	TRBV12-3/TRBV12-4	15	many	TGTGCCAGCAGCCCCTGGGGCAGGAACACCGGGGAGCTGTTTTTT	CASSPWGRNTGELFF
TRBJ2-4	TRBD2	TRBV9	16	many	TGTGCCAGCAGCGTAGGCCCAGCGGGGGGTTTTAGCATTCAGTACTTC	CASSVGPAGGFSIQYF
TRBJ2-1	TRBD1	TRBV6-5	15	-	TGTGCCAGCAGGATGGACAGGAGCTCCTACAATGAGCAGTTCTTC	CASRMDRSSYNEQFF
TRBJ2-5	-	TRBV6-1	14	-	TGTGCCAGCAGTGAAGCGCGTTTGCAAGAGACCCAGTACTTC	CASSEARLQETQYF
TRBJ2-3	-	TRBV6-6	14	-	TGTGCCAGCAGTAGGGACTCCGGCATGGATACGCAGTATTTT	CASSRDSGMDTQYF
TRBJ2-7	-	TRBV29-1	12	few	TGCAGCGTCACAGGGTCACGATACGAGCAGTACTTC	CSVTGSRYEQYF
TRBJ2-1	-	TRBV7-3	12	few	TGTGCCTCTGGGACATCGATCAATGAGCAGTTCTTC	CASGTSINEQFF
TRBJ2-3	-	TRBV5-1	14	-	TGCGCCAGCAGCTCCTTACAGGTACCGGATACGCAGTATTTT	CASSSLQVPDTQYF
TRBJ2-3	TRBD2	TRBV27	16	-	TGTGCCAGCAGTTCCCCGCTAGCGGGGATTTCAGATACGCAGTATTTT	CASSSPLAGISDTQYF
TRBJ2-1	-	TRBV7-9	14	-	TGTGCCAGCAGCTTAACGGGGCGTTACAATGAGCAGTTCTTC	CASSLTGRYNEQFF